The clone carrying this T cell receptor beta chain has just a few counts. TCRdb re-derived calls from the 5' RACE reads in MiXCR, one entry per CDR3 protein. The data contain around 130,000 distinct CDR3 sequences, approximately 17% of them singletons. This record comes from a study of T-cell memory formation after mild COVID-19. CDR3 size: 13 residues. V was cut by 6 bases and J by 2 bases, with 9 bases left in between. In germline, CDR1 is MNHNS, CDR2 SASEGT. Source material: PBMCs or a T cell subset sorted from them (not recorded which). The genes are TRBV6-1 and TRBJ2-3; D gene uncertain. The clonotype was recovered from a man between 18 and 29 years old who had mild COVID-19 (a few samples of this study predate the infection). Cell type and time point are not known. The CDR3 nucleotides read TGTGCCAGCAGAATTGGCTCCACAGATACGCAGTATTTT. Its translation: CASRIGSTDTQYF.